Below are 15 T cell receptor beta chains sequenced from a single sample in a study of neurological immune-mediated disorders. TCRdb recomputed calls from the 5' RACE reads with MiXCR, one row per CDR3 protein. The repertoire has 55,000 to 65,000 distinct CDR3 sequences, about 3.5% of them found once; the top ten carry about 2%. The sample taken for sequencing was PBMCs. The receptors come from a woman in her forties or fifties with multiple sclerosis.

The sample holds many counts of this clonotype. The V and J genes are TRBV20-1 and TRBJ1-1; 9 nucleotides match TRBD1. This CDR3 is built from 16 residues. V lost 7 bases and J lost 4; bases outside the gene matches: 16. Germline CDR1 is DFQATT and CDR2 is SNEGSKA (reference sequence). CDR3 DNA sequence: TGCAGTGTGCCGGACAGGGGTGGAGGTAGGGGCACTGAAGCTTTCTTT. Amino acids: CSVPDRGGGRGTEAFF.

This clonotype was recorded at least ten times. The chain links TRBV7-2 to TRBJ2-4, with 8 positions matching TRBD2. The CDR3 runs 16 residues. Germline CDR1 and CDR2: SGHTA and FQGNSA. Trimming removed 5 bases from V and 1 base from J; junction bases left unmatched: 7. The CDR3 region is CASSLGTSSAKNIQYF. The CDR3 DNA follows: TGTGCCAGCAGCCTAGGGACTAGTTCGGCCAAAAACATTCAGTACTTC.

This clonotype was picked up many times. In nucleotides, the CDR3 is TGTGCCAGCAGTTACGCTAGCGGGAGGGGCGAGCAGTACTTC. Amino acids: CASSYASGRGEQYF. V gene TRBV6-5 combines with J gene TRBJ2-7, with 12 nucleotides matching TRBD2. The CDR3 contains 14 residues. Germline CDR1 reads MNHEY; CDR2 reads SVGAGI. The junction had 2 bases not matched to a gene; V was cut back by 2 bases and J by 6 bases.

This clonotype appeared many times. The gene calls are TRBV20-1 and TRBJ1-1; no clear D gene. CDR3 size: 13 residues. CDR1 and CDR2 (germline): DFQATT, SNEGSKA (reference sequence). V lost 4 bases, J lost 1 base, and 10 bases lay in between. This CDR3 reads CSAMAGSNTEAFF. CDR3 DNA sequence: TGCAGTGCTATGGCGGGATCGAACACTGAAGCTTTCTTT.

This clonotype was seen repeatedly, ten times or more. The V gene is TRBV24-1, the J gene TRBJ2-2; TRBD1 matches 11 bases. CDR3 length: 16 residues. J gave up 6 bases and V 5 bases, and 7 bases lay outside the gene matches. CDR1 KGHDR and CDR2 SFDVKD come from the germline V gene. The CDR3 coding sequence is TGTGCCACCAGTGGTATGGGACAGGGGGAGTCCGGGGAGCTGTTTTTT. Its translation: CATSGMGQGESGELFF.

There are many counts of this clonotype. This chain joins TRBV5-1 and TRBJ2-5; D might be TRBD2 (7 bases). CDR1 is SGHRS and CDR2 is YFSETQ in the germline V gene. Trimming stripped 0 bases from V and 1 base from J, with 10 bases between. This CDR3 comprises 15 residues. CDR3: CASSLVRGAQETQYF. DNA for the CDR3: TGCGCCAGCAGCTTGGTACGGGGGGCCCAAGAGACCCAGTACTTC.

This sequence joins TRBV6-5 and TRBJ1-1; D unclear. Germline loops: CDR1 MNHEY, CDR2 SVGAGI. Trimming took off 0 bases at V and 4 bases at J, with 12 bases between the two ends. This CDR3 contains 15 residues. The CDR3 sequence: CASSYSIGRPTEAFF. The CDR3 region has the DNA TGTGCCAGCAGTTACTCTATAGGGAGGCCCACTGAAGCTTTCTTT.

This clonotype was observed many times. This chain connects TRBV5-1 to TRBJ2-7; D gene unclear. Germline V lookup: CDR1 SGHRS, CDR2 YFSETQ. V lost 2 bases and J lost 4, with 10 bases in between. This CDR3 region has 13 residues. CDR3 residues: CASSFEAGYEQYF. The DNA of the CDR3 is TGCGCCAGCAGCTTCGAAGCCGGTTACGAGCAGTACTTC. Full variable domain (remainder filled in from reference TRBV5-1 and TRBJ2-7): KAGVTQTPRYLIKTRGQQVTLSCSPISGHRSVSWYQQTPGQGLQFLFEYFSETQRNKGNFPGRFSGRQFSNSRSEMNVSTLELGDSALYLCASSFEAGYEQYFGPGTRLTVT.

In this sample, this clonotype turned up many times. The rearrangement uses TRBV7-2 and TRBJ2-3, with D tentatively TRBD1 (5 bases). Trimming cost V 6 bases and J 0 bases, with 13 bases left between them. Germline V CDR1 and CDR2: SGHTA, FQGNSA. CDR3 length: 15 amino acids. CDR3: CASRKGYGSTDTQYF. The CDR3 region has the DNA TGTGCCAGCAGGAAGGGGTACGGGAGCACAGATACGCAGTATTTT.

This clonotype was detected many times. The DNA of the CDR3 is TGTGCCAGCAGCTTGGTCATTCTCACCGGGGAGCTGTTTTTT. This sequence encodes CASSLVILTGELFF. This chain uses TRBV5-6 with TRBJ2-2; no definite D call. Trimming removed 0 bases at V and 4 bases at J, with 7 bases between. This CDR3 is 14 amino acids long. Germline CDR1 SGHDT, CDR2 YYEEEE.

This clonotype has at least ten counts. The rearrangement joins TRBV7-3 to TRBJ2-2; D is possibly TRBD2 (6 bases). Germline V gene data show CDR1 as SGHTA and CDR2 as FQGTGA. This CDR3 is built from 15 residues. The V gene lost 1 base and the J gene lost 2 bases, with 8 bases spanning the gap. CDR3: CASSLNGLNTGELFF. As DNA, the CDR3 is TGTGCCAGCAGCTTAAATGGACTAAACACCGGGGAGCTGTTTTTT.

This clonotype was seen repeatedly, ten times or more. The chain recombines TRBV20-1 with TRBJ1-2; TRBD1 aligns across 7 bases. Germline V gene lookup returns CDR1 DFQATT and CDR2 SNEGSKA (reference sequence). The junction had 15 bases not matched to a gene; V was cut back by 6 bases and J by 2 bases. This CDR3 is built from 16 residues. The CDR3 nucleotides are TGCAGTGCCAGGAAACAGGGGACTCTAACAAACTATGGCTACACCTTC. Amino acid sequence: CSARKQGTLTNYGYTF.

With regard to this clonotype: This may be a read error: a much more frequent sequence differs by one nucleotide. V is TRBV7-9 and J is TRBJ1-5; 8 nucleotides line up with TRBD1. The end of the DNA aligns better with TRBJ2-3, so the J call may be wrong. This CDR3 is built from 15 residues. Per the germline V gene, CDR1 is SEHNR and CDR2 is FQNEAQ (reference sequence). Here the CDR3 reads CASSFQGAVNQPQYF. In nucleotides, the CDR3 is TGTGCCAGCAGCTTCCAGGGGGCGGTCAATCAGCCCCAGTATTTT.

This clonotype appeared many times. The genes are TRBV6-5 and TRBJ2-1; 8 bases are a match to TRBD2. This CDR3 has 14 residues. The V and J ends lost 6 bases and 2 bases, in that order; junction bases with no gene match: 3. CDR1 and CDR2 from the germline V gene are MNHEY and SVGAGI. Written as DNA, the CDR3 is TGTGCCAGCAGCGCGGGAGGCGCCTACAATGAGCAGTTCTTC. It codes for CASSAGGAYNEQFF.

In this sample, this clonotype turned up many times. Germline is not matched at one junction end, which may reflect a read error. The rearrangement uses TRBV7-7 and TRBJ2-5, with TRBD1 as a possible D gene (6 bases). From germline, CDR1 is SSHAT and CDR2 FNYEAQ (reference sequence). The CDR3 runs 13 residues. CDR3 in amino acids: CASSSDRQETQYF. The CDR3 DNA reads as TGTGCTAGCAGCTCGGACAGACAAGAGACCCAGTACTTC.